This entry lists 11 T cell receptor beta chains sequenced from one sample in a study of cytomegalovirus exposure and HLA in healthy donors. This PCR relied on a set of 60 Vbeta primers and 13 Jbeta primers. Libraries were prepared by immunoSEQ multiplex PCR; TCRdb keeps only in-frame clonotypes and omits some of them. This sample has under 200,000 clones, with roughly 82% found just once. The sequencing sample was made of PBMCs. The receptors stem from a woman in her forties or fifties in good health and CMV-seronegative.

This chain joins TRBV5-1 and TRBJ1-3, with D uncertain. V gave up 0 bases and J gave up 2 bases, with 12 bases separating them. The CDR3 covers 16 residues. Germline lookup yields CDR1 SGHRS and CDR2 YFSETQ. In nucleotides, the CDR3 is TGCGCCAGCAGCTTGGATTGGGCTCAAACTGGAAACACCATATATTTT. Translated: CASSLDWAQTGNTIYF.

This chain links TRBV5-4 with TRBJ1-3, with 8 bases that match TRBD1. V lost 4 bases to trimming and J lost 2 bases; unmatched junction nucleotides: 8. The germline V gene encodes CDR1 SGHNT and CDR2 YYREEE (reference sequence). The CDR3 spans 16 residues. The DNA of the CDR3 is TGTGCCAGCAGCCTCGACAGGGGATTGCCTGGAAACACCATATATTTT. Its translation is CASSLDRGLPGNTIYF.

The genes are TRBV9 and TRBJ2-2; 7 bases fit TRBD2. This CDR3 is 14 amino acids long. Germline assignment: CDR1 SGDLS and CDR2 YYNGEE. V was pared by 0 bases and J by 6 bases, with 2 bases of the junction left unmatched. The CDR3 sequence: CASSVVTSSGELFF. Written as DNA, the CDR3 is TGTGCCAGCAGCGTAGTGACTAGCTCCGGGGAGCTGTTTTTT.

The chain links TRBV19 to TRBJ1-2; TRBD1 is a possible D gene (6 bases). CDR1 and CDR2 (germline): LNHDA, SQIVND (reference sequence). Between the trimmed V and J ends, which lost 5 bases and 5 bases, there was a span of 15 bases. The CDR3 is made up of 14 amino acids. The CDR3 loop is CASSLAGTFYGYTF. CDR3 DNA: TGTGCCAGTAGTTTAGCCGGGACATTTTATGGCTACACCTTC.

The V gene is TRBV6-5, the J gene TRBJ2-3; the D gene is possibly TRBD2 (7 bases). Trimming removed 0 bases from V and 3 bases from J, with 13 bases in between. The CDR3 extends over 16 amino acids. Germline-derived CDR1 and CDR2 are MNHEY and SVGAGI. The CDR3 is CASSYSAGAGTDTQYF. The CDR3 nucleotides read TGTGCCAGCAGTTACTCGGCGGGGGCCGGTACAGATACGCAGTATTTT.

The rearrangement uses TRBV6-1 and TRBJ2-5; 12 nucleotides line up with TRBD1. The J call is in doubt because the DNA end fits TRBJ2-7 better. The V gene's germline CDR1 is MNHNS and CDR2 SASEGT. The CDR3 sequence is 14 residues long. The CDR3 spells CASSRGQGAYEQYF. The CDR3 bases are TGTGCCAGCAGTCGGGGACAGGGGGCTTACGAGCAGTACTTC.

Here the CDR3 reads CASSLSRGSNQPQHF. CDR3 sequence (DNA): TGTGCCAGCAGTTTAAGCAGGGGTAGCAATCAGCCCCAGCATTTT. V is TRBV27 and J is TRBJ1-5, with a weak D call TRBD1 (6 bases). CDR1 is MNHEY and CDR2 is SMNVEV in the germline V gene (reference sequence). The CDR3 is made up of 15 amino acids. Trimming removed 2 bases from V and 0 bases from J, with 8 bases in between.

The J gene is TRBJ1-5, the V gene TRBV4-3; D remains unclear. CDR3 size: 13 residues. Trimming took off 0 bases at V and 5 bases at J, with 5 bases between the two ends. Germline V gene data show CDR1 as LGHNA and CDR2 as YSLEER. The CDR3 DNA follows: TGCGCCAGCAGCCAAGATCGTGATCAGCCCCAGCATTTT. It specifies CASSQDRDQPQHF.

This chain connects TRBV11-2 to TRBJ2-1; 10 bases map to TRBD2. This CDR3 comprises 18 residues. Germline V gene sequence: CDR1 SGHAT, CDR2 FQNNGV. The V gene end was trimmed by 4 bases and the J gene end by 7 bases; junction bases not matched to a gene: 16. CDR3 in amino acids: CASSSLQRPGLALNEQFF. In DNA form, the CDR3 reads TGTGCCAGCAGCTCGCTCCAGAGACCGGGACTAGCGTTGAATGAGCAGTTCTTC.

This chain joins TRBV27 and TRBJ1-4, with D possibly being TRBD1 (5 bases). V was trimmed by 5 bases and J by 4 bases, leaving 11 bases between them. The CDR3 totals 14 residues. Germline values: CDR1 MNHEY, CDR2 SMNVEV (reference sequence). The CDR3 here is CASSEQAFNEKLFF. CDR3 coding DNA: TGTGCCAGCAGTGAACAGGCCTTTAATGAAAAACTGTTTTTT.

This chain joins TRBV11-3 and TRBJ1-1; 11 bases align to TRBD1. Germline V gene sequence: CDR1 SGHNT, CDR2 YENEEA. The CDR3 extends over 15 amino acids. J gave up 4 bases and V 5 bases, and 6 bases lay outside the gene matches. The CDR3: CASSDGTGGSTEAFF. Written as DNA, the CDR3 is TGTGCCAGCAGCGACGGGACAGGGGGTAGCACTGAAGCTTTCTTT.